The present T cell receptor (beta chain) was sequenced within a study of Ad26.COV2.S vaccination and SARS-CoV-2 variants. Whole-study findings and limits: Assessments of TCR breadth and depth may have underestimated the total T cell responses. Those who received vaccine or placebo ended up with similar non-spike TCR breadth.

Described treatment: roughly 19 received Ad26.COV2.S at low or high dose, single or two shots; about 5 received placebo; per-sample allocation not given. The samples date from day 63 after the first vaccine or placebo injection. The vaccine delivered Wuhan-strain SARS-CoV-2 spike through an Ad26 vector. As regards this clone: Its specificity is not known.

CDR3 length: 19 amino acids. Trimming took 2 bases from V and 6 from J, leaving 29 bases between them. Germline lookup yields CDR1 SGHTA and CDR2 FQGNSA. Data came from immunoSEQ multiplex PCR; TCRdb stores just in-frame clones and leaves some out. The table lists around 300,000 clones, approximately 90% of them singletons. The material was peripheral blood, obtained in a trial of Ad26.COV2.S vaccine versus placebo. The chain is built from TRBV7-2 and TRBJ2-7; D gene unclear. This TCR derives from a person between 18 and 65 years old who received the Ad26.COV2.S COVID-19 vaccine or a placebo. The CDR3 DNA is TGTGCCAGCAGCTTAAGGGTGGGCAGCACGTGGGCAAGTATGGGCGAGCAGTACTTC. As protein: CASSLRVGSTWASMGEQYF.